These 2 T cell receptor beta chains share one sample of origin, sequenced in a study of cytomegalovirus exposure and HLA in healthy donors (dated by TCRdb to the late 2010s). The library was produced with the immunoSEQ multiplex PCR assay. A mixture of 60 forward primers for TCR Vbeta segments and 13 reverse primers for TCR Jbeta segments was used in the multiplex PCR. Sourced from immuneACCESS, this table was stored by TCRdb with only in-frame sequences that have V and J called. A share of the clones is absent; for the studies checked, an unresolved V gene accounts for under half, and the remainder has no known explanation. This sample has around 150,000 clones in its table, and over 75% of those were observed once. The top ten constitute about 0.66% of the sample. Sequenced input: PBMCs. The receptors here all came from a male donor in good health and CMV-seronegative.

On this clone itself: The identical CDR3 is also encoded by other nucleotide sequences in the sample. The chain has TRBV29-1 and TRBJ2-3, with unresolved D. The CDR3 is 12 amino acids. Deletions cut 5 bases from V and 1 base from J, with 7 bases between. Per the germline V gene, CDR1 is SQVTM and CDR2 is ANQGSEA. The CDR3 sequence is CSVRQGTDTQYF. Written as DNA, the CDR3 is TGCAGCGTTAGGCAGGGCACAGATACGCAGTATTTT.

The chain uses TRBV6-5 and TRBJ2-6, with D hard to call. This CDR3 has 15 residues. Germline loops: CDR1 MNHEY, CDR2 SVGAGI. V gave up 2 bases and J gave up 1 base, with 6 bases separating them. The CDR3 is CASSYDGSGANVLTF. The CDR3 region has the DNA TGTGCCAGCAGTTACGACGGGTCTGGGGCCAACGTCCTGACTTTC.